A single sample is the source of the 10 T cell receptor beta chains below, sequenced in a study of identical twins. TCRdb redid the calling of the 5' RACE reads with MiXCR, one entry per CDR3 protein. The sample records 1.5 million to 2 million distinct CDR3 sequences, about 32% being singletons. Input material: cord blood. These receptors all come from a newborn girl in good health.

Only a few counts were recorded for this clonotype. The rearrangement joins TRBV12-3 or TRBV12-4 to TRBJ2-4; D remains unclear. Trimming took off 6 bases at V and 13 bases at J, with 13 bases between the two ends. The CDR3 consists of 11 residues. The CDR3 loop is CASSTVREQYF. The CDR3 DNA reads TGTGCCAGCAGCACCGTTCGAGAGCAGTACTTC.

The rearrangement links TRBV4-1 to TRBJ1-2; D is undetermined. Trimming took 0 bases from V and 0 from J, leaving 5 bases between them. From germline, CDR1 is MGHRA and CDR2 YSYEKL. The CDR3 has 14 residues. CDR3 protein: CASSQDDTNYGYTF. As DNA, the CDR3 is TGCGCCAGCAGCCAAGATGACACTAACTATGGCTACACCTTC.

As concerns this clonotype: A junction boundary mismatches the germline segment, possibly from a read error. CDR3 loop: CASTQGYNGQFF. The CDR3 DNA reads TGTGCCAGCACCCAGGGGTACAATGGGCAGTTCTTC. The chain has TRBV6-2 or TRBV6-3 and TRBJ2-1, with D perhaps TRBD1 (6 bases). CDR1 is MNHEY and CDR2 is SVGEGT in the germline V gene. The CDR3 is 12 residues long.

The CDR3 spells CASSRRRNDYGYTF. DNA of the CDR3: TGTGCCAGCAGCCGTCGACGGAACGACTATGGCTACACCTTC. This chain uses TRBV12-3 or TRBV12-4 with TRBJ1-2; D is undetermined. Trimming left V 6 bases short and J 3 bases short, with 14 bases between. This CDR3 has 14 residues.

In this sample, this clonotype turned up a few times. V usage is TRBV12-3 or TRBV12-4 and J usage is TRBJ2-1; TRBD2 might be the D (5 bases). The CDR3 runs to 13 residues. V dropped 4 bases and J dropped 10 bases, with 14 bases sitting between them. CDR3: CASSSDQRREQFF. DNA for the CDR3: TGTGCCAGCAGTTCCGACCAGCGGAGGGAGCAGTTCTTC.

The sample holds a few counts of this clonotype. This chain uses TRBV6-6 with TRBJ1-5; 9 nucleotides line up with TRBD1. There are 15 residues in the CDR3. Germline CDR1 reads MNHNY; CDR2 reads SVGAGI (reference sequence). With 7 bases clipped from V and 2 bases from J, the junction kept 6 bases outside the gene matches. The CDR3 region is CASMAGTGRNQPQHF. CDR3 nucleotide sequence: TGTGCCAGCATGGCCGGGACAGGGCGCAATCAGCCCCAGCATTTT.

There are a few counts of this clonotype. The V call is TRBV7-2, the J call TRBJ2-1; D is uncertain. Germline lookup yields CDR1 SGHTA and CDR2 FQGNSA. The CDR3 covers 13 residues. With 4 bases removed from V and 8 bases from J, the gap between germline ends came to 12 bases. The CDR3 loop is CASSYTRGDEQFF. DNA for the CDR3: TGTGCCAGCAGCTACACCCGTGGGGATGAGCAGTTCTTC.

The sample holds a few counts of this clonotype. CDR3 bases: TGCGCCAGCAGCCGAATAACTAGCGGGACTAAAGGAAGCACAGATACGCAGTATTTT. This encodes CASSRITSGTKGSTDTQYF. V and J are TRBV5-1 and TRBJ2-3; 10 bases are shared with TRBD2. Germline CDR1 SGHRS, CDR2 YFSETQ. This CDR3 is 19 amino acids long. J gave up 0 bases and V 4 bases, and 14 bases lay outside the gene matches.

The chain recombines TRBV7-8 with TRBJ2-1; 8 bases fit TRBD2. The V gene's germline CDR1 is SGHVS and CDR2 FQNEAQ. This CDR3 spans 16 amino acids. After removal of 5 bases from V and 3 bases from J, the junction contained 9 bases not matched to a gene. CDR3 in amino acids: CASSGPTSDSYNEQFF. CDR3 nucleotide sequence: TGTGCCAGCAGCGGGCCGACTAGCGATAGCTACAATGAGCAGTTCTTC.

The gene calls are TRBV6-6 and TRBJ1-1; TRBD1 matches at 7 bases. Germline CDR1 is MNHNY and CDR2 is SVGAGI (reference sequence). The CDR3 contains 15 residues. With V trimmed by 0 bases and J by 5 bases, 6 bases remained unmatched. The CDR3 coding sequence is TGTGCCAGCAGTTACTCGACAGGGAGGTGGACTGAAGCTTTCTTT. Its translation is CASSYSTGRWTEAFF.